Sequencing of this T cell receptor beta chain was carried out in a study of post-analysis software for immune sequencing data. Overall study context: The study covered relapsing-remitting, secondary progressive and progressive-relapsing courses of multiple sclerosis.

Study conclusions and caveats: F measure showed strong co-clustering of same-batch samples. Elevated frequency relative to controls characterized several TRBV segments in patients, TRBV5-6, TRBV5-1 and TRBV20-1 among them. Significantly lower normalized Chao1 diversity was found in patients with multiple sclerosis relative to controls.

The CDR3 has 18 amino acids. The V end lost 0 bases, the J end lost 4 bases, and 21 bases lay between the germline ends. In germline, CDR1 is LNHNV, CDR2 YYDKDF (reference sequence). Every TCR beta cDNA library bore unique molecular identifiers. Each sample of roughly 1 to 11 million input T cells yielded roughly 0.5 million cDNA molecules, so each molecule approximated one T cell. TCRdb analysed the PCR reads with MiXCR anew, one entry per CDR3 protein. This table has approximately 770,000 distinct CDR3 sequences, around 45% appearing once. Concerning this clonotype itself: Its specificity is not known.

This chain connects TRBV15 to TRBJ2-5, with TRBD1 as a possible D gene (6 bases). The clonotype originates from a girl aged 10-17 years with multiple sclerosis. Material: blood. As DNA, the CDR3 is TGTGCCACCAGCAGAGAATTGGGCCGAACAGGGACGGGAGAGACCCAGTACTTC. Translated, it gives CATSRELGRTGTGETQYF. Using reference TRBV15 and TRBJ2-5 for the parts outside the CDR3, the full variable domain is DAMVIQNPRYQVTQFGKPVTLSCSQTLNHNVMYWYQQKSSQAPKLLFHYYDKDFNNEADTPDNFQSRRPNTSFCFLDIRSPGLGDTAMYLCATSRELGRTGTGETQYFGPGTRLLVL.